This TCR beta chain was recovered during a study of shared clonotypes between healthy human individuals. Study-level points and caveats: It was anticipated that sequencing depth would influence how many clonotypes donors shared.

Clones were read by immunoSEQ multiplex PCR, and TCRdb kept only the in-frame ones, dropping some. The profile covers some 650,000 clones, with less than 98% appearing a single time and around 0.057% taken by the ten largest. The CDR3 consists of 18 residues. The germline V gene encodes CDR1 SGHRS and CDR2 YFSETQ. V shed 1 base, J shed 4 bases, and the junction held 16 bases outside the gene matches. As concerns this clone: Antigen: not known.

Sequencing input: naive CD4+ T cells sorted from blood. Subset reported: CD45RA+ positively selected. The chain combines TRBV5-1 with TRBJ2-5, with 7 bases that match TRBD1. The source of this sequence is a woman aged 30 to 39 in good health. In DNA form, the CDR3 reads TGCGCCAGCAGCTTGACAACGATACAGGGGTGGCCTCCAGAGACCCAGTACTTC. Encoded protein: CASSLTTIQGWPPETQYF.